This is a list of T cell receptor beta chains from one sample in a study of T cells after posttransplantation cyclophosphamide. Sequenced by immunoSEQ multiplex PCR; TCRdb stores in-frame clones only, minus some. The top ten hold roughly a quarter of the sample, which has about 3,600 clones, about 64% seen once. The sample comprised memory CD8+ T cells sorted from blood. These receptors all stem from a man aged 45 to 65. The CDR3 runs from the conserved cysteine through the conserved F or W. A D gene is named only where the DNA matches it firmly. For some rows the clone size is stated as once, few or many, or as a class when expanded; others skip it.

D	V	J	size	CDR3	DNA
TRBD2	TRBV7-3	TRBJ2-1	once	CASSFGLAGSSYNEQFF	TGTGCCAGCAGCTTCGGACTAGCCGGCAGCTCCTACAATGAGCAGTTCTTC
.	TRBV5-4	TRBJ1-2	.	CASSLWGAYNYGYTF	TGTGCCAGCAGCTTATGGGGAGCCTACAATTATGGCTACACCTTC
TRBD1	TRBV4-3	TRBJ2-1	once	CASSQWGTGVDNEQFF	TGCGCCAGCAGCCAATGGGGGACAGGGGTGGACAATGAGCAGTTCTTC
TRBD2	TRBV5-5	TRBJ2-2	.	CASSLGLAGGPFTGELFF	TGTGCCAGCAGCTTGGGACTAGCGGGAGGACCCTTCACCGGGGAGCTGTTTTTT
.	TRBV11-2	TRBJ2-1	few	CASSLGVSDNEQFF	TGTGCCAGCAGCTTAGGAGTTTCTGACAATGAGCAGTTCTTC
.	TRBV11-3	TRBJ2-7	.	CASSFETSSYEQYF	TGTGCCAGCAGCTTTGAGACTAGCTCCTACGAGCAGTACTTC
TRBD1	TRBV2	TRBJ2-1	.	CASREPRDSNEQFF	TGTGCCAGCAGGGAACCCCGGGACAGCAATGAGCAGTTCTTC
.	TRBV15	TRBJ1-1	.	CATSRVAPDTEAFF	TGTGCCACCAGCAGAGTGGCCCCAGACACTGAAGCTTTCTTT
.	TRBV28	TRBJ1-3	.	CASSLMPSSGNTIYF	TGTGCCAGCAGTTTAATGCCGAGCTCTGGAAACACCATATATTTT
TRBD2	TRBV27	TRBJ2-1	.	CASRKAGSSNEQFF	TGTGCCAGCAGAAAAGCGGGGAGCTCCAATGAGCAGTTCTTC
.	TRBV2	TRBJ1-3	.	CASSARGVQGNTIYF	TGTGCCAGCAGTGCGCGCGGGGTCCAAGGAAACACCATATATTTT
.	TRBV7-3	TRBJ1-1	.	CASSYTVNTEAFF	TGTGCCAGCAGCTATACAGTGAACACTGAAGCTTTCTTT
.	TRBV29-1	TRBJ1-6	.	CSVPTDRSSYNSPLHF	TGCAGCGTCCCGACCGACAGGAGCTCCTATAATTCACCCCTCCACTTT
TRBD2	TRBV11-2	TRBJ2-1	.	CASSLKTSGGRYNEQFF	TGTGCCAGCAGCTTAAAAACTAGCGGGGGAAGATACAATGAGCAGTTCTTC
TRBD1	TRBV7-9	TRBJ2-3	.	CASSPWDREGDTQYF	TGTGCCAGCAGCCCCTGGGACAGGGAAGGAGATACGCAGTATTTT